The 4 T cell receptor beta chains reported below all come from one sample, sequenced in a study of chemoradiotherapy in HPV16-positive cancers. Profiling relied on immunoSEQ multiplex PCR, and the TCRdb table lists in-frame clones only, not all of them. The sample lists 15,000 or so clones, approximately 70% occurring once. The sample here was taken from a patient who underwent chemoradiotherapy. Receptors originate from a human donor with HPV-associated anogenital cancer.

This clone appeared a few times. J is TRBJ1-2 and V is TRBV6-6; maybe TRBD1 (5 bases). CDR3 length equals 11 residues. V was trimmed by 8 bases and J by 3 bases, leaving 7 bases between them. CDR1 and CDR2 (germline): MNHNY, SVGAGI (reference sequence). CDR3 protein: CASSRDYGYTF. As DNA, the CDR3 is TGTGCCAGCTCCAGGGACTATGGCTACACCTTC.

The V call is TRBV20-1, the J call TRBJ2-3, with D uncertain. The V end lost 6 bases, the J end lost 8 bases, and 9 bases lay between the germline ends. Germline V CDR1 and CDR2: DFQATT, SNEGSKA (reference sequence). The CDR3 loop spans 10 amino acids. The CDR3 loop reads CSAARGTQYF. The CDR3 DNA follows: TGCAGTGCCGCGAGAGGTACGCAGTATTTT.

This chain joins TRBV18 and TRBJ1-5, with no clear D. Germline CDR1 reads KGHSH; CDR2 reads LQKENI. Trimming cost V 6 bases and J 3 bases, with 12 bases left between them. The CDR3 contains 14 residues. The CDR3 reads CASSPDGNNQPQHF. CDR3 in DNA: TGTGCCAGCTCCCCGGACGGAAACAATCAGCCCCAGCATTTT.

This clone occurred once. The rearrangement uses TRBV4-2 and TRBJ2-2, with a weak D call TRBD2 (7 bases). The V end lost 4 bases, the J end lost 3 bases, and 15 bases lay between the germline ends. Per germline, CDR1 LGHNA and CDR2 YNFKEQ. The CDR3 runs 16 residues. CDR3 sequence: CASSRRGGLDTGELFF. The DNA for the CDR3 is TGTGCCAGCAGCCGTAGGGGGGGCCTGGACACCGGGGAGCTGTTTTTT.